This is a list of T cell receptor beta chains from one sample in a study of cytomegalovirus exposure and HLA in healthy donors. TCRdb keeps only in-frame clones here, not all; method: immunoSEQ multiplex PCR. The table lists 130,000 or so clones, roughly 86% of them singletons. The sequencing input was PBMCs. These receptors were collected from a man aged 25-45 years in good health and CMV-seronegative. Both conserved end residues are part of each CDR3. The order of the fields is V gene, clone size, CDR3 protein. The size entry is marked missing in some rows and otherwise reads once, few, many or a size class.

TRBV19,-,CASSDQGSAGELFF
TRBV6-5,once,CASSPRTGGWLGYTF
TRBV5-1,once,CASSLWSATEAFF
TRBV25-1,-,CASSPGQGITDTQYF
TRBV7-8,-,CASSLRTGDLYGYTF
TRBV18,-,CASSPLRRPGQANTGELFF
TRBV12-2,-,CASRPRQGQHLILIPHSNQPQHF
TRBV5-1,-,CASSLVQGSRELFF
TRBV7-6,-,CASSLGTLLSPLHF
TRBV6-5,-,CASSYSAGQETQYF
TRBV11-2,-,CASSPGLSSYNSPLHF
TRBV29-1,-,CSVEDPEGSYEQYF
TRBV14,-,CASSQEVWEQGGPYEQYF
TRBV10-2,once,CASGGLVAYNSPLHF
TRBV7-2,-,CASSLRTGREKLFF
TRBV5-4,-,CASHPSPGDNEQFF
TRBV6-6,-,CASSFRQESGYTF